Listed below are T cell receptor beta chains from one sample, sequenced in a study of cytomegalovirus exposure and HLA in healthy donors. Here immunoSEQ multiplex PCR was the method, and the copy in TCRdb shows in-frame clones only, minus some. The sample includes about 110,000 clones. Sequencing was carried out using PBMCs. All receptors derive from a man aged 25 to 40 in good health and CMV-seronegative. CDR3s include the opening cysteine and the closing phenylalanine or tryptophan. A D gene is named only where the DNA matches it firmly.

>TRBV7-3|TRBJ1-1|15|.
TGTGCCAGCAGCTTACTAGGGGGTGGGAACACTGAAGCTTTCTTT
CASSLLGGGNTEAFF
>TRBV28|TRBJ1-5|18|TRBD1
TGTGCCAGCAGTTTAAGGGACAGGGACGTCCTTAGCAATCAGCCCCAGCATTTT
CASSLRDRDVLSNQPQHF
>TRBV5-4|TRBJ1-5|13|.
TGTGCCAGCAGCTTAACGCCGGATCAGCCCCAGCATTTT
CASSLTPDQPQHF
>TRBV27|TRBJ1-2|14|.
TGTGCCAGCAGGGCGGGGGCGAATTGGTGGGGCTACACCTTC
CASRAGANWWGYTF
>TRBV10-3|TRBJ2-1|20|TRBD2
TGTGCCATCAGTGAGTTTTTAATACTAACCGGGACTAGCGGTGTCAATGAGCAGTTCTTC
CAISEFLILTGTSGVNEQFF
>TRBV11-3|TRBJ2-1|13|.
TGTGCCAGCACCTCGGGGTACGGCGATGAGCAGTTCTTC
CASTSGYGDEQFF
>TRBV5-1|TRBJ2-2|16|TRBD1
TGCGCCAGCAGCTTTACCCAGGGACAGGCACACGGGGAGCTGTTTTTT
CASSFTQGQAHGELFF
>TRBV7-9|TRBJ2-1|14|.
TGTGCCAGCAGCTTAGTGACTACCTACAATGAGCAGTTCTTC
CASSLVTTYNEQFF
>TRBV10-3|TRBJ1-2|15|.
TGTGCCATCAGTGATTACACAGATGCTAACTATGGCTACACCTTC
CAISDYTDANYGYTF
>TRBV9|TRBJ2-6|18|TRBD1
TGTGCCAGCAGCCCAACCCCGGGACAGGGGGCTGGGGCCAACGTCCTGACTTTC
CASSPTPGQGAGANVLTF
>TRBV7-2|TRBJ2-1|14|.
TGTGCCAGCAGCTTATGGAGGGGGGGGGATGAGCAGTTCTTC
CASSLWRGGDEQFF
>TRBV7-9|TRBJ2-6|17|.
TGTGCCAGCAGCTTTTACAGGATTCCCTCTGGGGCCAACGTCCTGACTTTC
CASSFYRIPSGANVLTF
>TRBV6-1|TRBJ1-1|14|TRBD1
TGTGCCAGCAGTTCCTACAGGGGGCACACTGAAGCTTTCTTT
CASSSYRGHTEAFF
>TRBV7-9|TRBJ2-2|14|.
TGTGCCAGCAGACAACAGGGAGACACCGGGGAGCTGTTTTTT
CASRQQGDTGELFF
>TRBV2|TRBJ1-1|15|TRBD1
TGTGCCAGCAGTGAGCGGACAGGGGAGAACACTGAAGCTTTCTTT
CASSERTGENTEAFF
>TRBV7-9|TRBJ2-4|14|.
TGTGCCAGCAGCTTAACGGGGTCCAAAAACATTCAGTACTTC
CASSLTGSKNIQYF
>TRBV5-1|TRBJ2-5|15|TRBD2
TGCGCCAGCAGCTTGCGAGCGGGGGGTCAAGAGACCCAGTACTTC
CASSLRAGGQETQYF
>TRBV28|TRBJ1-5|14|.
TGTGCCAGCAGCTCAGCGGGGGTGTGGCAGCCCCAGCATTTT
CASSSAGVWQPQHF
>TRBV5-4|TRBJ2-6|16|TRBD2
TGTGCCAGCAGACATCCGGGGGGGTCTGGGGCCAACGTCCTGACTTTC
CASRHPGGSGANVLTF
>TRBV5-1|TRBJ2-6|17|.
TGCGCCAGCAGCTTGGGACAGGCGTTCTCTGGGGCCAACGTCCTGACTTTC
CASSLGQAFSGANVLTF
>TRBV7-9|TRBJ2-5|13|.
TGTGCCAGCAGCCGGGGGTCCCAAGAGACCCAGTACTTC
CASSRGSQETQYF
>TRBV5-6|TRBJ2-7|15|TRBD1
TGTGCCAGCAACTACCTGGGGGACAGGGGGCGCGAGCAGTACTTC
CASNYLGDRGREQYF
>TRBV29-1|TRBJ2-3|14|.
TGCAGCGTTGTACGGGGGGCGGGCACAGATACGCAGTATTTT
CSVVRGAGTDTQYF
>TRBV2|TRBJ2-3|15|.
TGTGCCAGCAGGAGCCCGGCGGTCACCCACGATACGCAGTATTTT
CASRSPAVTHDTQYF
>TRBV5-1|TRBJ1-2|15|.
TGCGCCAGCAGCAGCACTCTTCGGGTCAACTATGGCTACACCTTC
CASSSTLRVNYGYTF